The clone carrying this T cell receptor beta chain came up many times. Arm-PCR of CDR3 regions with iRepertoire HTBI primers generated TCR beta libraries. MiXCR, run by TCRdb on the multiplex PCR reads, gives a single entry per CDR3 protein. Of approximately 400,000 distinct CDR3 sequences in the sample, around 14% were seen once. Germline V gene sequence: CDR1 KGHSH, CDR2 LQKENI. V lost 3 bases, J lost 2 bases, and 11 bases lay in between. CDR3 length: 14 residues. The sample belongs to a study of regulatory T cells in long-lasting Graves disease. Time point denoted: newly diagnosed GD, antithyroid drugs for less than 3 months. PBMCs were the source of the RNA used for TCR sequencing. These data were also filed under a second study, of T cells in Graves' hyperthyroidism and ophthalmopathy.

The TCR sequence derives from a woman between 25 and 40 years old with Graves disease. The sequencing here drew on peripheral blood mononuclear cells (PBMCs), taken at new diagnosis, from a patient treated with antithyroid drugs. The rearrangement joins TRBV18 to TRBJ2-7; a possible D gene is TRBD2 (7 bases). CDR3 sequence: CASSPEGGTYEQYF. CDR3 nucleotide sequence: TGTGCCAGCTCACCCGAGGGGGGGACCTACGAGCAGTACTTC.